The 16 T cell receptor beta chains listed next were all sequenced from one sample in a study of post-analysis software for immune sequencing data. Study-level points and caveats: TRBV segments more frequent in patients than in controls numbered several and included TRBV5-6, TRBV5-1 and TRBV20-1.

Built from TCR beta cDNA, the libraries had unique molecular identifiers in them. In TCRdb, the PCR reads were re-called with MiXCR into one record per CDR3 protein. The repertoire holds 150,000 to 200,000 distinct CDR3 sequences, 30% seen once, with less than 1.6% in the top ten. For these receptors, no antigen is known. The specimen sequenced was blood. The source is a girl aged 5 to 17 with multiple sclerosis.

This clonotype was found many times. V and J are TRBV5-1 and TRBJ2-1; TRBD2 aligns across 7 bases. The J segment lost 1 base and the V segment lost 4 bases, leaving 8 bases of the junction unmatched. The CDR3 spans 16 residues. Germline V CDR1 and CDR2: SGHRS, YFSETQ. For the CDR3, the DNA is TGCGCCAGCAGCCCCGGTCAGGGAGGGTCCTACAATGAGCAGTTCTTC. It codes for CASSPGQGGSYNEQFF.

About this clonotype: The junction does not match germline at one end; this may be a read error. The chain recombines TRBV28 with TRBJ1-4; the D gene is possibly TRBD1 (6 bases). CDR1 is MDHEN, CDR2 SYDVKM, per germline. CDR3 length: 17 residues. The CDR3 DNA reads as TGTGCCAGCAGTTTAATCGTTAGACAGGCAACTAATGAAAAACGGTTTTTT. The encoded protein is CASSLIVRQATNEKRFF. The full variable domain, with the rest looked up from reference TRBV28 and TRBJ1-4, is DVKVTQSSRYLVKRTGEKVFLECVQDMDHENMFWYRQDPGLGLRLIYFSYDVKMKEKGDIPEGYSVSREKKERFSLILESASTNQTSMYLCASSLIVRQATNEKRFFGSGTQLSVL.

This clonotype was detected many times. This rearrangement joins TRBV7-8 to TRBJ2-7; 13 nucleotides match TRBD2. Germline V CDR1 and CDR2: SGHVS, FQNEAQ. This CDR3 spans 16 amino acids. Trimming removed 5 bases from V and 0 bases from J; junction bases left unmatched: 4. CDR3 residues: CASSPWTSGSSYEQYF. In nucleotides, the CDR3 is TGTGCCAGCAGCCCCTGGACTAGCGGGAGCTCCTACGAGCAGTACTTC.

This clonotype has a count of ten or more. CDR3 loop: CASSISTGRRHEKLFF. The CDR3, as DNA: TGTGCCAGCAGTATATCCACAGGGAGAAGGCATGAAAAACTGTTTTTT. V usage is TRBV6-5 and J usage is TRBJ1-4, with a tentative D call TRBD1 (6 bases). This CDR3 has 16 amino acids. Germline CDR1 is MNHEY and CDR2 is SVGAGI. Trimming took off 5 bases at V and 6 bases at J, with 19 bases between the two ends.

The table lists this clonotype with many counts. DNA for the CDR3: TGTGCCAGCAGTTACTCTGGCAGAACCTACGAGCAGTACTTC. Translation gives CASSYSGRTYEQYF. The V gene is TRBV6-6, the J gene TRBJ2-7; D remains unclear. Trimming removed 0 bases at V and 2 bases at J, with 8 bases between. There are 14 residues in the CDR3. Germline CDR1 reads MNHNY; CDR2 reads SVGAGI (reference sequence).

The V and J genes are TRBV10-3 and TRBJ1-1; possibly TRBD1 for D (5 bases). CDR1 and CDR2 (germline): ENHRY, SYGVKD. The V end was cut by 11 bases, the J end by 1 base, with 23 bases between. The CDR3 is 16 amino acids. This chain's CDR3 is CAANQYLQERNTEAFF. The DNA of the CDR3 is TGTGCCGCAAATCAATACCTACAGGAAAGGAACACTGAAGCTTTCTTT.

This clonotype was detected many times. The J gene is TRBJ2-5, the V gene TRBV12-3 or TRBV12-4; the match to TRBD1 covers 7 bases. The CDR3 is 16 amino acids. Germline trimming cut 4 bases from V and 4 bases from J; bases unmatched to any gene: 12. The CDR3 sequence is CASSSPLRQGRETQYF. The CDR3 DNA reads as TGTGCCAGCAGTTCCCCCCTTAGACAGGGTCGAGAGACCCAGTACTTC.

This sequence joins TRBV30 and TRBJ1-5; D perhaps matches TRBD1 (5 bases). V dropped 0 bases and J dropped 1 base, with 13 bases sitting between them. The CDR3 contains 16 residues. Germline V gene data show CDR1 as GTSNPN and CDR2 as SVGIG (reference sequence). The CDR3 loop is CAWSVRGVGSNQPQHF. The DNA for the CDR3 is TGTGCCTGGAGTGTACGGGGGGTTGGGAGCAATCAGCCCCAGCATTTT. Based on the CDR3 plus reference TRBV30 and TRBJ1-5, the full variable domain is SQTIHQWPATLVQPVGSPLSLECTVEGTSNPNLYWYRQAAGRGLQLLFYSVGIGQISSEVPQNLSASRPQDRQFILSSKKLLLSDSGFYLCAWSVRGVGSNQPQHFGDGTRLSIL.

Comment on this clonotype: At one end the junction does not follow the germline gene, possibly because of a read error. This rearrangement joins TRBV12-3 or TRBV12-4 to TRBJ2-7; no clear D. CDR3 size: 17 residues. CDR3 region: CANSFIYPVWVPYEQYF. The CDR3 bases are TGTGCCAACAGTTTTATTTATCCAGTCTGGGTGCCATACGAGCAGTACTTC.

The sample holds many counts of this clonotype. This chain connects TRBV20-1 to TRBJ2-1; a weak D match, TRBD2 (6 bases). The V gene lost 3 bases and the J gene lost 5 bases, with 17 bases spanning the gap. Germline CDR1 reads DFQATT; CDR2 reads SNEGSKA (reference sequence). The CDR3 covers 15 residues. As DNA, the CDR3 is TGCAGTGCTAGTTATGGCGGGAACCGTGACAATGAGCAGTTCTTC. This sequence encodes CSASYGGNRDNEQFF.

Worth noting for this clonotype: A much larger clone sits a single nucleotide away, making a read error possible. CDR3 amino acids: CASSPDTGTCNEQFF. The CDR3 DNA follows: TGTGCCAGCAGCCCAGATACCGGGACATGCAATGAGCAGTTCTTC. This sequence joins TRBV12-3 or TRBV12-4 and TRBJ2-1; D is possibly TRBD1 (6 bases). Trimming pared 6 bases from V and 6 bases from J, leaving 18 bases between. This CDR3 region has 15 residues.

This clonotype has ten or more counts. This sequence joins TRBV29-1 and TRBJ2-3; a possible D gene is TRBD2 (6 bases). This CDR3 contains 12 residues. CDR1 is SQVTM, CDR2 ANQGSEA, per germline. Trimming took off 4 bases at V and 2 bases at J, with 7 bases between the two ends. In DNA form, the CDR3 reads TGCAGCGTTGGCGGGGACACAGATACGCAGTATTTT. Amino acids: CSVGGDTDTQYF.

This clonotype was seen at least ten times. The chain couples TRBV28 to TRBJ2-5; maybe TRBD1 (6 bases). There are 17 residues in the CDR3. The germline gives CDR1 MDHEN, CDR2 SYDVKM. V was trimmed by 3 bases and J by 3 bases, leaving 20 bases between them. The CDR3 spells CASSFLSGRTVKETQYF. The CDR3 DNA follows: TGTGCCAGCAGTTTTTTGAGTGGAAGGACAGTTAAAGAGACCCAGTACTTC.

This clonotype has a count of ten or more. This chain connects TRBV15 to TRBJ2-1, with a weak D call TRBD2 (6 bases). V was clipped by 3 bases and J by 15 bases, with 18 bases between them. Looked up from germline, CDR1 is LNHNV and CDR2 is YYDKDF (reference sequence). The CDR3 extends over 13 amino acids. The chain's CDR3 is CATSRGLGEDGFF. CDR3 bases: TGTGCCACCAGCAGGGGTTTGGGGGAGGACGGGTTCTTC.

This rearrangement joins TRBV5-1 to TRBJ1-1; no reliable D call. Germline CDR1 and CDR2: SGHRS and YFSETQ. Trimming left V 0 bases short and J 4 bases short, with 10 bases between. The CDR3 has 14 amino acids. CDR3 DNA sequence: TGCGCCAGCAGCTTGGCGGTTGTAAGCACTGAAGCTTTCTTT. This codes for CASSLAVVSTEAFF.

This clonotype was counted at least ten times. In nucleotides, the CDR3 is TGTGCCACCTCTGGGGCTAGCGGGAGGATCGGCGAGCAGTACTTC. This codes for CATSGASGRIGEQYF. The J gene is TRBJ2-7, the V gene TRBV15, with TRBD2 identical over 11 bases. In germline, CDR1 is LNHNV, CDR2 YYDKDF (reference sequence). The CDR3 contains 15 residues. Germline trimming cut 8 bases from V and 6 bases from J; bases unmatched to any gene: 12. Filled out from reference TRBV15 and TRBJ2-7, the complete variable domain reads DAMVIQNPRYQVTQFGKPVTLSCSQTLNHNVMYWYQQKSSQAPKLLFHYYDKDFNNEADTPDNFQSRRPNTSFCFLDIRSPGLGDTAMYLCATSGASGRIGEQYFGPGTRLTVT.